Listed below are T cell receptor beta chains from one sample, sequenced in a study of T cell responses to AZD1222 COVID-19 vaccine. Produced via immunoSEQ multiplex PCR; TCRdb's table is partial and in-frame only. The repertoire has around 110,000 clones, around 91% of them found once; the top ten carry approximately 1.5%. The source material was peripheral blood, sampled on day 0 of AZD1222 vaccination. The receptors come from an adult in good health. CDR3s include the opening cysteine and the closing phenylalanine or tryptophan.

CDR3aa: CASSYQIPSEGYTF
j_gene: TRBJ1-2
v_gene: TRBV6-5

CDR3aa: CASRVTGSPKEYEQYF
j_gene: TRBJ2-7
v_gene: TRBV5-6

CDR3aa: CSAVNGVVEENIQYF
j_gene: TRBJ2-4
v_gene: TRBV29-1

CDR3aa: CASSQEPRAGAFF
j_gene: TRBJ1-1
v_gene: TRBV3-1/TRBV3-2

CDR3aa: CASSLAGTGNTIYF
j_gene: TRBJ1-3
v_gene: TRBV5-1

CDR3aa: CASSLGQAHLGNEQFF
j_gene: TRBJ2-1
v_gene: TRBV7-3

CDR3aa: CASSQVSGNWGETQYF
j_gene: TRBJ2-5
v_gene: TRBV3-1/TRBV3-2

CDR3aa: CASSEKGPGTTNYGYTF
j_gene: TRBJ1-2
v_gene: TRBV10-2

CDR3aa: CASSLQGLAGNTIYF
j_gene: TRBJ1-3
v_gene: TRBV7-9

CDR3aa: CASSRTGGGNQPQHF
j_gene: TRBJ1-5
v_gene: TRBV7-9

CDR3aa: CASSEGETQYF
j_gene: TRBJ2-5
v_gene: TRBV7-9

CDR3aa: CASSEFPWVSNQPQHF
j_gene: TRBJ1-5
v_gene: TRBV6-1

CDR3aa: CASSYGGNQPQHF
j_gene: TRBJ1-5
v_gene: TRBV6-5

CDR3aa: CASSQVSYEQYF
j_gene: TRBJ2-7
v_gene: TRBV3-1/TRBV3-2

CDR3aa: CASSPDRATEAFF
j_gene: TRBJ1-1
v_gene: TRBV18

CDR3aa: CASSPAGLGNTIYF
j_gene: TRBJ1-3
v_gene: TRBV6-1

CDR3aa: CASSLTGEGTTEAFF
j_gene: TRBJ1-1
v_gene: TRBV5-1

CDR3aa: CAGMKEAGGYTF
j_gene: TRBJ1-2
v_gene: TRBV30

CDR3aa: CASTSQERYGYTF
j_gene: TRBJ1-2
v_gene: TRBV6-6

CDR3aa: CASSVDRVVNQPQHF
j_gene: TRBJ1-5
v_gene: TRBV9

CDR3aa: CAISEFLNTEAFF
j_gene: TRBJ1-1
v_gene: TRBV10-3

CDR3aa: CASSPSSGTGYEQYF
j_gene: TRBJ2-7
v_gene: TRBV18

CDR3aa: CASSYSGQGNGYTF
j_gene: TRBJ1-2
v_gene: TRBV6-6

CDR3aa: CAWATGGNYGYTF
j_gene: TRBJ1-2
v_gene: TRBV30

CDR3aa: CASSLQGGGSYEQYF
j_gene: TRBJ2-7
v_gene: TRBV11-1

CDR3aa: CASSTVPPQTASNYGYTF
j_gene: TRBJ1-2
v_gene: TRBV5-1

CDR3aa: CASSPRTGGYEQYF
j_gene: TRBJ2-7
v_gene: TRBV7-7

CDR3aa: CASKVPDTEAFF
j_gene: TRBJ1-1
v_gene: TRBV7-9

CDR3aa: CASSQRGQPPGGAKNIQYF
j_gene: TRBJ2-4
v_gene: TRBV4-1

CDR3aa: CASSLGFNSNQPQHF
j_gene: TRBJ1-5
v_gene: TRBV18

CDR3aa: CASSLGAGEAFF
j_gene: TRBJ1-1
v_gene: TRBV11-2

CDR3aa: CASSFGTVETEAFF
j_gene: TRBJ1-1
v_gene: TRBV5-1

CDR3aa: CASSLVPRKQETQYF
j_gene: TRBJ2-5
v_gene: TRBV7-9

CDR3aa: CASSLGSYYGYTF
j_gene: TRBJ1-2
v_gene: TRBV7-2

CDR3aa: CASSLAGANTDTQYF
j_gene: TRBJ2-3
v_gene: TRBV7-3

CDR3aa: CASSPFREGASGYTF
j_gene: TRBJ1-2
v_gene: TRBV4-1